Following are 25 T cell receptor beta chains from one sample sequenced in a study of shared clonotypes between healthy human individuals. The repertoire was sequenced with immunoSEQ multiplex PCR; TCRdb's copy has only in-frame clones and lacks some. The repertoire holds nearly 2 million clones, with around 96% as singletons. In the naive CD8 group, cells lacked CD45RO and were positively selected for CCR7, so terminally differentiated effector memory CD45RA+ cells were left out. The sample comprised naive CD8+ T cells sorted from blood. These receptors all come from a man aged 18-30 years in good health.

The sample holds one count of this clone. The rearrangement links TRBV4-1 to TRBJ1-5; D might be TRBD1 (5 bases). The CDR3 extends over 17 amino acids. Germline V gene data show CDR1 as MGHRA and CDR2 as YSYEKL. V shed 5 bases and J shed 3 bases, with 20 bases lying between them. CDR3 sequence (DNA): TGCGCCAGCAGCTTGGACATCACGACACAGAACAATCAGCCCCAGCATTTT. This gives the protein CASSLDITTQNNQPQHF.

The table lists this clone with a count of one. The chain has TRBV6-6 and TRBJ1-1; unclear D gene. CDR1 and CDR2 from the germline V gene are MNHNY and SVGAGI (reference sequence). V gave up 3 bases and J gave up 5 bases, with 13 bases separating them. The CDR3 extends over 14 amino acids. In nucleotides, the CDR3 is TGTGCCAGCAGTTATGTCACGGGCAGGACTGAAGCTTTCTTT. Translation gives CASSYVTGRTEAFF.

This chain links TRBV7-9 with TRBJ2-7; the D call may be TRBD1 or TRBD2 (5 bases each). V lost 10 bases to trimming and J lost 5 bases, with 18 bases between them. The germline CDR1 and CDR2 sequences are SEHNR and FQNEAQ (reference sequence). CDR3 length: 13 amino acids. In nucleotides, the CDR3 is TGTGCCATCTCCTCGGGACGGCCCGACGAGCAGTACTTC. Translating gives CAISSGRPDEQYF.

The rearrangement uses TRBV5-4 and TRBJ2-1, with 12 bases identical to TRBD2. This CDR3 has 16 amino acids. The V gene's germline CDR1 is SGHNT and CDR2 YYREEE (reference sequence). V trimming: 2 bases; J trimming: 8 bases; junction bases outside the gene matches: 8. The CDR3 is CASSLLAGGPLDEQFF. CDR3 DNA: TGTGCCAGCAGCTTACTAGCGGGAGGCCCTTTGGATGAGCAGTTCTTC.

The CDR3 DNA is TGTGCCAGCAGCGCCTTGGAGGTGGGTCCCTACGAGCAGTACTTC. Encoded protein: CASSALEVGPYEQYF. V and J are TRBV5-4 and TRBJ2-7, with TRBD2 as a possible D gene (5 bases). Trimming cost V 4 bases and J 2 bases, with 16 bases left between them. This CDR3 spans 15 amino acids. CDR1 and CDR2 (germline): SGHNT, YYREEE (reference sequence).

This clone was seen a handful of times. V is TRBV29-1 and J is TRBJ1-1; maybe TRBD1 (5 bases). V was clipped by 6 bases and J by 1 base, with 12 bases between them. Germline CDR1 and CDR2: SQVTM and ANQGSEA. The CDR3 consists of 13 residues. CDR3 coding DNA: TGCAGCGTCTTACAGGTTTCGAACACTGAAGCTTTCTTT. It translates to CSVLQVSNTEAFF. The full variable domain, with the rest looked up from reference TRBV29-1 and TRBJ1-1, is SAVISQKPSRDICQRGTSLTIQCQVDSQVTMMFWYRQQPGQSLTLIATANQGSEATYESGFVIDKFPISRPNLTFSTLTVSNMSPEDSSIYLCSVLQVSNTEAFFGQGTRLTVV.

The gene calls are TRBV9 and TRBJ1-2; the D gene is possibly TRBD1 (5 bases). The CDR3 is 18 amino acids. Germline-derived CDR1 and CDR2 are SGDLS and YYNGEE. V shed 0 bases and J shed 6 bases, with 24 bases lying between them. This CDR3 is CASSVAGGGIRAENGYTF. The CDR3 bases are TGTGCCAGCAGCGTAGCGGGGGGAGGTATTCGAGCCGAGAATGGCTACACCTTC.

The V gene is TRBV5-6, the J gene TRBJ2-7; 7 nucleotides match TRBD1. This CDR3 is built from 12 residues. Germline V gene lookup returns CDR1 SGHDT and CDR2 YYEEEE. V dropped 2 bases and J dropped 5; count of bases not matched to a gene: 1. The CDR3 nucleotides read TGTGCCAGCAGCTTAGACAGGGACGAGCAGTACTTC. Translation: CASSLDRDEQYF.

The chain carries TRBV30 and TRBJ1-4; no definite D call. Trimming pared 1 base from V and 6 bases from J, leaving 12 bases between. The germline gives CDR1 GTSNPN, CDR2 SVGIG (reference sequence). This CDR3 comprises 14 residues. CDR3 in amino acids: CAWSASGVDEKLFF. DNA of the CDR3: TGTGCCTGGAGTGCTAGCGGGGTGGATGAAAAACTGTTTTTT. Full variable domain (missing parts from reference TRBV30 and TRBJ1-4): SQTIHQWPATLVQPVGSPLSLECTVEGTSNPNLYWYRQAAGRGLQLLFYSVGIGQISSEVPQNLSASRPQDRQFILSSKKLLLSDSGFYLCAWSASGVDEKLFFGSGTQLSVL.

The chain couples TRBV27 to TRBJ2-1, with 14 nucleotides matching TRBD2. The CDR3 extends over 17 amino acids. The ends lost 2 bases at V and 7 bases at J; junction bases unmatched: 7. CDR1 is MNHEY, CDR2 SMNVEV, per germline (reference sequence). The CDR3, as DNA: TGTGCCAGCAGTTTAGTGGGACTAGCGGGAGTCCGGAATGAGCAGTTCTTC. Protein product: CASSLVGLAGVRNEQFF.

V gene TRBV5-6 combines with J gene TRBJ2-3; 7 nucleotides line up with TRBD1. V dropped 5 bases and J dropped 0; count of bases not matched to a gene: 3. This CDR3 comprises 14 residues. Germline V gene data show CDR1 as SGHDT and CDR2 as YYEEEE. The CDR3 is CASSQGVSTDTQYF. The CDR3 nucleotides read TGTGCCAGCAGTCAGGGGGTAAGCACAGATACGCAGTATTTT.

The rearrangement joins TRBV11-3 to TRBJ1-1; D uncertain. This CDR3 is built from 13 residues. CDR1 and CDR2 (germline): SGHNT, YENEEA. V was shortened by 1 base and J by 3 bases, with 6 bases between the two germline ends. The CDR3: CASSLVPDTEAFF. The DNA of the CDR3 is TGTGCCAGCAGCTTAGTGCCGGACACTGAAGCTTTCTTT.

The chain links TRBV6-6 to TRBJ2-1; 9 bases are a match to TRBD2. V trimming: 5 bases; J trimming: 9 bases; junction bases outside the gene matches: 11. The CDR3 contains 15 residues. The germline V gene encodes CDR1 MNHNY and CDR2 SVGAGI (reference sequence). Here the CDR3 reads CASSPPGTSSPEQFF. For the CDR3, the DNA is TGTGCCAGCAGTCCCCCCGGGACTAGCAGCCCTGAGCAGTTCTTC.

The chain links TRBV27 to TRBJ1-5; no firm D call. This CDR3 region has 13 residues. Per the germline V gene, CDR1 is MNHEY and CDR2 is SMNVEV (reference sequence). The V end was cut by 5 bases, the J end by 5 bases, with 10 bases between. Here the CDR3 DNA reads TGTGCCAGCAGTCCAACCTTTTATCAGCCCCAGCATTTT. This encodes CASSPTFYQPQHF.

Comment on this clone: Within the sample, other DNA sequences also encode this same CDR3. The CDR3 protein is CASSVGEGNNEQFF. The DNA of the CDR3 is TGTGCCAGCAGCGTAGGGGAGGGAAACAATGAGCAGTTCTTC. The chain uses TRBV9 and TRBJ2-1, with 7 bases aligning to TRBD2. Germline CDR1 is SGDLS and CDR2 is YYNGEE. With 0 bases clipped from V and 5 bases from J, the junction kept 2 bases outside the gene matches. The CDR3 covers 14 residues.

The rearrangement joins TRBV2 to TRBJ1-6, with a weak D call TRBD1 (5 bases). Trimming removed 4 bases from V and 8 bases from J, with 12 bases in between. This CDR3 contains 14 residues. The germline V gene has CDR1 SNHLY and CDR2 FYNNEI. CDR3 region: CASSGPLGDSPLHF. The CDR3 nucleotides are TGTGCCAGCAGTGGCCCTTTGGGGGATTCACCCCTCCACTTT.

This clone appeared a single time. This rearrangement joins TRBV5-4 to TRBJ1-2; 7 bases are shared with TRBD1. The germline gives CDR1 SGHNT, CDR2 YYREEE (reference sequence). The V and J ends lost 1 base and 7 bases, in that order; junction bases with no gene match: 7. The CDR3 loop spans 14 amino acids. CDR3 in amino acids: CASSLLGTESGYTF. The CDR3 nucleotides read TGTGCCAGCAGCTTGCTCGGGACAGAAAGTGGCTACACCTTC.

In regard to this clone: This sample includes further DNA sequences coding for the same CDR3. This chain's CDR3 is CASSVGQLNQPQHF. CDR3 nucleotide sequence: TGTGCCAGCAGCGTAGGACAGTTGAATCAGCCCCAGCATTTT. The gene calls are TRBV9 and TRBJ1-5; D is possibly TRBD1 (5 bases). V dropped 0 bases and J dropped 4 bases, with 8 bases sitting between them. The germline V gene encodes CDR1 SGDLS and CDR2 YYNGEE. The CDR3 has 14 amino acids.

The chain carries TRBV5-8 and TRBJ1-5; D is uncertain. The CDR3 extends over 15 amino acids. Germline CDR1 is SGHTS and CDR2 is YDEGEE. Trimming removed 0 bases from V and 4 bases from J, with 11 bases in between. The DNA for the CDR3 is TGTGCCAGCAGCTTGGACACTTGGGGTAATCAGCCCCAGCATTTT. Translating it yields CASSLDTWGNQPQHF. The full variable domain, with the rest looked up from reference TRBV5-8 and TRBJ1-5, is EAGVTQSPTHLIKTRGQQATLRCSPISGHTSVYWYQQALGLGLQFLLWYDEGEERNRGNFPPRFSGRQFPNYSSELNVNALELEDSALYLCASSLDTWGNQPQHFGDGTRLSIL.

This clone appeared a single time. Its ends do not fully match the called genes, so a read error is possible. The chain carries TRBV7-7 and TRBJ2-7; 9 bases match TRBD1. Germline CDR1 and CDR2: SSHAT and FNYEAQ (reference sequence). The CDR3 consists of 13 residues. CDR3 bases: TGTGCTAGCAGCAAGGGACAGGGTTTCGAGCAGTACTTC. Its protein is CASSKGQGFEQYF.

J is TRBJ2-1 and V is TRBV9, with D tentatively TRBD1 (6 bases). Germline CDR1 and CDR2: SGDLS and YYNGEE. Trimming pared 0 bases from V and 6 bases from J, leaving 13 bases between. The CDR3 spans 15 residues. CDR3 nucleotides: TGTGCCAGCAGCGTAGGGGGGCTTGCGATCAATGAGCAGTTCTTC. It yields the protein CASSVGGLAINEQFF.

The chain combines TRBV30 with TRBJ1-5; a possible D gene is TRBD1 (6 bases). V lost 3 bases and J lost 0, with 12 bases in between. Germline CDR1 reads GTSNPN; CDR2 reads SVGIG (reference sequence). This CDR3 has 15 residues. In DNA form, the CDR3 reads TGTGCCTGGAGGGCAGGGGCTGCTAGCAATCAGCCCCAGCATTTT. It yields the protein CAWRAGAASNQPQHF.

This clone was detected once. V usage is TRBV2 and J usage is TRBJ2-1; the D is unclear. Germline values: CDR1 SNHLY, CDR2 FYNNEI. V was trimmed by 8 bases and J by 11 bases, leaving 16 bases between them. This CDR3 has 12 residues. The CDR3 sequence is CASALGIVQQFF. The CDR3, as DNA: TGTGCCAGCGCCCTAGGGATCGTCCAGCAGTTCTTC.

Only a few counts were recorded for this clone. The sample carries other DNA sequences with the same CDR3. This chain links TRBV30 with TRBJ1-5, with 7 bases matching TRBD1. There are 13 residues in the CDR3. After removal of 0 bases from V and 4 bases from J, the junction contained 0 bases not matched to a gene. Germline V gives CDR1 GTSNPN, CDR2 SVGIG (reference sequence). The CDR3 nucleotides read TGTGCCTGGAGTGTACAGGGGAATCAGCCCCAGCATTTT. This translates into CAWSVQGNQPQHF.

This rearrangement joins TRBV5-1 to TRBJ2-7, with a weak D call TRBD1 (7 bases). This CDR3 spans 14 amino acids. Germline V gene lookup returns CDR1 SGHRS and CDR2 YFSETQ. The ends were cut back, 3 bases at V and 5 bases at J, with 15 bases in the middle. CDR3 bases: TGCGCCAGCAGCTGGGACAGAGGAGGGGACGAGCAGTACTTC. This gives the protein CASSWDRGGDEQYF.